This TCR beta chain was identified in a study of tumor-infiltrating lymphocytes in primary liver carcinoma. Overall study context: The number of productive TCRbeta reads per sample ranged from roughly 3.65 to 8 million and was similar across tissue types.

General study findings and limits: Blood fell significantly below tumors in its top-250-clone fraction (p = 0.039). Lesser overlap characterized tumor-adjacent and tumor-blood pairs relative to tumor region pairs.

This clonotype was picked up one time. Its matching antigen is unknown. Constant-region priming of 500 ng total RNA yielded TCR beta cDNA. Generation of the TCR beta libraries relied on three nested multiplex PCR rounds using slightly modified ARM-PCR. For around 11 cycles apiece, the opening two PCR rounds ran with TRBV1-TRBV30 forward primers and a C-beta reverse primer. TCRdb reanalysed the multiplex PCR reads using MiXCR and keeps one entry per CDR3 protein. Of about 20,000 distinct CDR3 sequences detected, 80% appear once; the ten largest clones hold about a third. Unsorted bulk tissue of about 19-33 mg yielded co-extracted RNA and DNA. At sampling, these chronic HBV carriers had received no treatment. CDR3 length equals 14 residues.

V is TRBV21-1 and J is TRBJ2-7; TRBD1 reflects the table's D call only, with no check against the DNA. TRBV21-1 is given as a pseudogene. Sequencing was done on a sample of liver tumor tissue from sampling region 2. Noted subset: tumor region T2, inferior pole. This receptor was taken from a woman in her 30s with primary liver carcinoma and hepatitis B virus infection. The CDR3 sequence: CACSSLEATYEHYF. The CDR3 DNA reads TGTGCCTGCAGCTCCCTGGAGGCCACCTACGAGCACTACTTC.